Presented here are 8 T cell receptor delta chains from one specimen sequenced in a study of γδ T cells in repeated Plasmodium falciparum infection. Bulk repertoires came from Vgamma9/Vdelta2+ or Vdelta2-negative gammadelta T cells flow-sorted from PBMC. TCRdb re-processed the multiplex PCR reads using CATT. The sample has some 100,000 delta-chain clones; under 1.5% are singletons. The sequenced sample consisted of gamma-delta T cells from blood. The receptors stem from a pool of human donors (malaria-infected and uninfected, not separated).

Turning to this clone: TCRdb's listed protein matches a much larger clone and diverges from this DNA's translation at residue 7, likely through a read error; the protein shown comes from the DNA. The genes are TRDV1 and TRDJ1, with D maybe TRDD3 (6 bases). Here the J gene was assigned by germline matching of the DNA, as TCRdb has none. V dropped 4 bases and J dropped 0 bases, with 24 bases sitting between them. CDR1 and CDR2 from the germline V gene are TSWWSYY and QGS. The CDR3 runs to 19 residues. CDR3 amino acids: CALGGRPPIVLGHTDKLIF. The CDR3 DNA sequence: TGTGCTCTTGGGGGGAGACCCCCCATCGTACTGGGACACACCGATAAACTCATCTTT.

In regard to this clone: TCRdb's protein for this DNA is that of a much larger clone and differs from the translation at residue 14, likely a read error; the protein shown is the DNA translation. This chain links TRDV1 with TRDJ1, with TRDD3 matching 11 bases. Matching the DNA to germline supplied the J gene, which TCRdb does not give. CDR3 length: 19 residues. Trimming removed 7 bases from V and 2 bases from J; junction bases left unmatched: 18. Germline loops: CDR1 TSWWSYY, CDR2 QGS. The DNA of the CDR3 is TGTGCTCTTGTGAATAGGGTTCCGGTCTGGGGGATACCGACCGATAAACTCATCTTT. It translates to CALVNRVPVWGIPTDKLIF.

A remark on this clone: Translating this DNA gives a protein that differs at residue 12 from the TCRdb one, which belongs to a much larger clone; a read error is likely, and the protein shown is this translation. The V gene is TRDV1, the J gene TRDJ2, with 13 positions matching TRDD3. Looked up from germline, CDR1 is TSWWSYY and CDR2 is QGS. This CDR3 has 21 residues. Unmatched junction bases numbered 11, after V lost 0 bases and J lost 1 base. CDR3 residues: CALGELRTGGYALVLTAQLFF. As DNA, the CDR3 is TGTGCTCTTGGGGAACTGCGTACTGGGGGATACGCCTTGGTTTTGACAGCACAACTCTTCTTT.

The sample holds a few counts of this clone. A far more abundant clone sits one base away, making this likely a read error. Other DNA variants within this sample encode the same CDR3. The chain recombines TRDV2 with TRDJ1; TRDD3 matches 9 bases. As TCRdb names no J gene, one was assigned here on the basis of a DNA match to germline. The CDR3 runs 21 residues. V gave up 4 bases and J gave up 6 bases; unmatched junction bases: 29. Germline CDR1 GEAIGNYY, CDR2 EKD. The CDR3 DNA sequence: TGTGCCTGTGATATAATAGGCGGCTCGCCCGGGGGATACTTCAAGGGTCATAAACTCATCTTT. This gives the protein CACDIIGGSPGGYFKGHKLIF.

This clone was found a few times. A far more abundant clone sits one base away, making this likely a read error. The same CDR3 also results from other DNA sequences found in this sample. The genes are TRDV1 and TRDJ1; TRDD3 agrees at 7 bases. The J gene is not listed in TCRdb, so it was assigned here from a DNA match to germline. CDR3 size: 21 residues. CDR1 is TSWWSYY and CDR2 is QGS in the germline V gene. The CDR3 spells CALGESHPPVLGRVYTDKLIF. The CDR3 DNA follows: TGTGCCCTTGGGGAAAGTCATCCTCCTGTACTGGGGAGGGTCTACACCGATAAACTCATCTTT.

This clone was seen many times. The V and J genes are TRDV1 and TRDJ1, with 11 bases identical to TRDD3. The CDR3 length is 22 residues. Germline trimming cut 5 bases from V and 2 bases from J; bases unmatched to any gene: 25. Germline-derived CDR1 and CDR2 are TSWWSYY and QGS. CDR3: CALGNAFTREWGIRRLTDKLIF. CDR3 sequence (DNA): TGTGCTCTTGGGAACGCCTTTACACGAGAATGGGGGATACGCAGGTTGACCGATAAACTCATCTTT.

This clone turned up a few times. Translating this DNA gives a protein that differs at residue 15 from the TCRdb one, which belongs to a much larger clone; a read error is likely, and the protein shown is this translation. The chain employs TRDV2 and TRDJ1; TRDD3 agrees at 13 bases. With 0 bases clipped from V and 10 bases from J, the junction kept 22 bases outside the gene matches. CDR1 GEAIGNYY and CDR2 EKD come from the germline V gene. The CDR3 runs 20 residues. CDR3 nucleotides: TGTGCCTGTGACACCGTAGACTGGGGGATACGTGCAGAGAAGGTGAATAGACTCATCTTT. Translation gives CACDTVDWGIRAEKVNRLIF.

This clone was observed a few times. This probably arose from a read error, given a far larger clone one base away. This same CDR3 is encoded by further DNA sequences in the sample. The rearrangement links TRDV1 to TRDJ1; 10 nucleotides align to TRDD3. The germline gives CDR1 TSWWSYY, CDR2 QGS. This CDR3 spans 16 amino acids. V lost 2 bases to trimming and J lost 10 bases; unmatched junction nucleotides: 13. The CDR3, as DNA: TGTGCTCTTGGGGAATTGGCCTTGTTGGGGGATACAGGACTCATCTTT. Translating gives CALGELALLGDTGLIF.